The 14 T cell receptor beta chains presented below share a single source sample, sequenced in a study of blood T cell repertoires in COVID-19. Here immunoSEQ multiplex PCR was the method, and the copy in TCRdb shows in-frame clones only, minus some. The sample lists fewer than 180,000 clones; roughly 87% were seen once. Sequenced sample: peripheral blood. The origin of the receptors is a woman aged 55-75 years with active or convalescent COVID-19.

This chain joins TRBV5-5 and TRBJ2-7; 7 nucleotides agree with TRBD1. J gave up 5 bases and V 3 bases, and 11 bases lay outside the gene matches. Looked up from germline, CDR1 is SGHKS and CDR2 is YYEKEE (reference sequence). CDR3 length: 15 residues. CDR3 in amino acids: CASSSPNRGVDEQYF. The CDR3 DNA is TGTGCCAGCAGCTCCCCGAACAGGGGAGTGGACGAGCAGTACTTC.

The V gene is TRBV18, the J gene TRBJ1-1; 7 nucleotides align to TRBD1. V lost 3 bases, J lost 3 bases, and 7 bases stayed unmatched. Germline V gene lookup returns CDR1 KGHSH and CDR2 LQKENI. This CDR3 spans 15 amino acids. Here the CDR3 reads CASSPQGRGDTEAFF. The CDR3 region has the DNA TGTGCCAGCTCACCGCAAGGCAGGGGGGACACTGAAGCTTTCTTT.

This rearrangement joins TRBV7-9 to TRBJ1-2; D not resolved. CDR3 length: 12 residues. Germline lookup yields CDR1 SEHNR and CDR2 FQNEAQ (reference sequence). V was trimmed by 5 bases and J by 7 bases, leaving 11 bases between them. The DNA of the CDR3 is TGTGCCAGCAGCCAACCGCCGAGTGGCTACACCTTC. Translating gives CASSQPPSGYTF.

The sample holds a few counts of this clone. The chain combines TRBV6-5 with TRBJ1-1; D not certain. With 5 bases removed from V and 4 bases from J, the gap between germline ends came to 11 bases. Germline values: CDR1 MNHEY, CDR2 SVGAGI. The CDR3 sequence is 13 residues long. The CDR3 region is CASSMGLLTEAFF. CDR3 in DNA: TGTGCCAGCAGTATGGGCCTACTCACTGAAGCTTTCTTT.

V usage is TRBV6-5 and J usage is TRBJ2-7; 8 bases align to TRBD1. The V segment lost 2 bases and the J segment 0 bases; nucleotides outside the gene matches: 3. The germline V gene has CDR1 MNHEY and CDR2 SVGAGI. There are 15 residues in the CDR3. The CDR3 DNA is TGTGCCAGCAGTTACGCCGGGACAGGCTCCTACGAGCAGTACTTC. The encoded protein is CASSYAGTGSYEQYF.

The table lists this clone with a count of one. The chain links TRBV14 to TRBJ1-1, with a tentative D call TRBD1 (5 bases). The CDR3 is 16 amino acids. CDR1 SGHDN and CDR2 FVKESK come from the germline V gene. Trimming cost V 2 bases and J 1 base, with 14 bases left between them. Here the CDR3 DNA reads TGTGCCAGCAGCCAAACATCCAGGGCTTCGAACACTGAAGCTTTCTTT. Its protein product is CASSQTSRASNTEAFF.

The chain's CDR3 is CASKTGTFDEQYF. The CDR3 DNA reads TGCGCCAGCAAAACAGGCACCTTTGACGAGCAGTACTTC. The chain has TRBV10-1 and TRBJ2-7; TRBD1 is a possible D gene (5 bases). Trimming took 7 bases from V and 5 from J, leaving 15 bases between them. The V gene's germline CDR1 is WNHNN and CDR2 SYGVQD (reference sequence). The CDR3 totals 13 residues.

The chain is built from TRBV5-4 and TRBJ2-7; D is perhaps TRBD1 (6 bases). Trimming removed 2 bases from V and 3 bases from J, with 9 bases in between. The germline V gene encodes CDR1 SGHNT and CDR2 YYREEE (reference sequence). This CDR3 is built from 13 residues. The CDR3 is CASSLGQNYEQYF. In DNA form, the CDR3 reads TGTGCCAGCAGCTTAGGACAGAACTACGAGCAGTACTTC.

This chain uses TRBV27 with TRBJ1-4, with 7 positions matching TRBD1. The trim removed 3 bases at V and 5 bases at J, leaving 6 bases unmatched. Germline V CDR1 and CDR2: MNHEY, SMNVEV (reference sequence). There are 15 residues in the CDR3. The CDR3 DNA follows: TGTGCCAGCAGTTTGTCGGGACAGACAAATGAAAAACTGTTTTTT. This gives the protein CASSLSGQTNEKLFF.

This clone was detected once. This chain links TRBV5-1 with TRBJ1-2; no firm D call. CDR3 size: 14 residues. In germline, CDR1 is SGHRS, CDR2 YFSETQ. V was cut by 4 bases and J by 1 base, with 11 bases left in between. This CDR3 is CASSLREDNYGYTF. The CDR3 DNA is TGCGCCAGCAGCCTCCGGGAGGATAACTATGGCTACACCTTC.

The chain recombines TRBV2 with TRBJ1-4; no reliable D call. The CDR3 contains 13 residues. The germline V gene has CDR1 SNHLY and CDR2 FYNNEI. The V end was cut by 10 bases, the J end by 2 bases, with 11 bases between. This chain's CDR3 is CATMAGTNEKLFF. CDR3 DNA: TGTGCCACAATGGCCGGGACTAATGAAAAACTGTTTTTT.

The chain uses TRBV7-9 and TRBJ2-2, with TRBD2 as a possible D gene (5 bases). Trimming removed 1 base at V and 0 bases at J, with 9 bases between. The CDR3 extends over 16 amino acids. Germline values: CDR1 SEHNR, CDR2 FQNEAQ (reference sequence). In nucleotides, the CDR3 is TGTGCCAGCAGCTTAGTGTCGGGGACGAACACCGGGGAGCTGTTTTTT. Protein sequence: CASSLVSGTNTGELFF.

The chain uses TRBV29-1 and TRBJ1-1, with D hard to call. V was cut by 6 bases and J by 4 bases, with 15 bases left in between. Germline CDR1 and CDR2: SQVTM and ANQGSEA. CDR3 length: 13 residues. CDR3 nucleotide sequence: TGCAGCGTAGCAACTAGGGAGGGCACTGAAGCTTTCTTT. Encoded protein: CSVATREGTEAFF. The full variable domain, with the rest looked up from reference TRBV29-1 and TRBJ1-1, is SAVISQKPSRDICQRGTSLTIQCQVDSQVTMMFWYRQQPGQSLTLIATANQGSEATYESGFVIDKFPISRPNLTFSTLTVSNMSPEDSSIYLCSVATREGTEAFFGQGTRLTVV.

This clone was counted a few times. In DNA form, the CDR3 reads TGTGCCTGGAAGGGACAGGTTCATGGCTACACCTTC. Protein product: CAWKGQVHGYTF. The chain combines TRBV30 with TRBJ1-2; 8 bases align to TRBD1. Germline values: CDR1 GTSNPN, CDR2 SVGIG (reference sequence). The CDR3 sequence is 12 residues long. The J segment lost 6 bases and the V segment lost 4 bases, leaving 4 bases of the junction unmatched.